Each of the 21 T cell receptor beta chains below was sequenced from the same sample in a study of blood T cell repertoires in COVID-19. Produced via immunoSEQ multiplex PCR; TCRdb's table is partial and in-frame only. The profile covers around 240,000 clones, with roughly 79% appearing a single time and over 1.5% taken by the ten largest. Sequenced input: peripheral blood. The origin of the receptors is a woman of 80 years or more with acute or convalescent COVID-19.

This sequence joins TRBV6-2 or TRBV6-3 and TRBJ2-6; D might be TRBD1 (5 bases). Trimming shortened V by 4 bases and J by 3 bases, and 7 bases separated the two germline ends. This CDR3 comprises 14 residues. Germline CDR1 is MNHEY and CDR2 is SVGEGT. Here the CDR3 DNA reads TGTGCCAGCAGTTCAGGGTTTGGGGCCAACGTCCTGACTTTC. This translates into CASSSGFGANVLTF.

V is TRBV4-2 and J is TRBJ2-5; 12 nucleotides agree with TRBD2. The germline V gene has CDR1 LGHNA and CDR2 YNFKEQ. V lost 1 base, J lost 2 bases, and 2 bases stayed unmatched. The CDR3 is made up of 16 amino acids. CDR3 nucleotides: TGTGCCAGCAGCCAAGTACTAGCGGGGGGACAAGAGACCCAGTACTTC. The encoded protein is CASSQVLAGGQETQYF.

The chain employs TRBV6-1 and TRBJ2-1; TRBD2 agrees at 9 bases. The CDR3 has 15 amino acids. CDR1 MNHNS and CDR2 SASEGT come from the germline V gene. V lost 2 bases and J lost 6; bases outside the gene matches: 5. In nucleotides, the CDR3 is TGTGCCAGCAGTGAATTCGCGGGGGGGCGCAATGAGCAGTTCTTC. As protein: CASSEFAGGRNEQFF.

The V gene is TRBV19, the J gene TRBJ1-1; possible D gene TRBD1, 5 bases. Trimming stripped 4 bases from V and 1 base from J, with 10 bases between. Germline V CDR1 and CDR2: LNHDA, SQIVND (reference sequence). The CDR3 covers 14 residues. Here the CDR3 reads CASSRGLANTEAFF. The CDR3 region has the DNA TGTGCCAGTAGTAGGGGACTGGCGAACACTGAAGCTTTCTTT.

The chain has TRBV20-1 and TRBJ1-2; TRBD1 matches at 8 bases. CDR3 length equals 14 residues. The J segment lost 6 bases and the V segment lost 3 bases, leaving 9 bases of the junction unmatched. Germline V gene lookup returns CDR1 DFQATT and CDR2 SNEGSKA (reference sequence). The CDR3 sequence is CSASITGGRHGYTF. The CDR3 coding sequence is TGCAGTGCTAGTATAACAGGGGGTAGGCATGGCTACACCTTC.

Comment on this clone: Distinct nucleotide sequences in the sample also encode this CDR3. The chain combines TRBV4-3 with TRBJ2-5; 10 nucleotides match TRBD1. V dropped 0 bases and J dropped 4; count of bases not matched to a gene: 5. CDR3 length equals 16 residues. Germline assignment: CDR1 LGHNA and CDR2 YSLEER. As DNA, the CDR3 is TGCGCCAGCAGCCAAGAAGGGACAGGGGACGGAGAGACCCAGTACTTC. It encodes CASSQEGTGDGETQYF.

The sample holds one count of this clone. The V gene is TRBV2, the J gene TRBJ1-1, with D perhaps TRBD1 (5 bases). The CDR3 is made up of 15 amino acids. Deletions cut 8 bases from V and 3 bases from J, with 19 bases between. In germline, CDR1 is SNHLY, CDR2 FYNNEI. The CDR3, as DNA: TGTGCCAGCCACGGAGGGATATTAGGGGACACTGAAGCTTTCTTT. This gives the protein CASHGGILGDTEAFF.

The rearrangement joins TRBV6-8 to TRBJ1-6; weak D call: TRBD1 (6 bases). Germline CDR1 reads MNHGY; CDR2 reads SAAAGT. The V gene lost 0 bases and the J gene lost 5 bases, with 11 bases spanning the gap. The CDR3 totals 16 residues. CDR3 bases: TGTGCCAGCAGTTACTCGCCACAGGGAAATAATTCACCCCTCCACTTT. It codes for CASSYSPQGNNSPLHF.

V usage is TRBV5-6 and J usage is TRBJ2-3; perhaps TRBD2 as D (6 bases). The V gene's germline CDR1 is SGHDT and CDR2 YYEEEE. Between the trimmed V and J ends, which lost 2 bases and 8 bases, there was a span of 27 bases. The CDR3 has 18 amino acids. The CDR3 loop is CASSFPGLSLDVRGTQYF. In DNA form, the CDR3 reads TGTGCCAGCAGCTTTCCCGGACTAAGCCTCGATGTTCGCGGTACGCAGTATTTT.

Here the CDR3 DNA reads TGTGCCAGCAGCTTAGGCGTACTTTCCACCGGGGAGCTGTTTTTT. Protein sequence: CASSLGVLSTGELFF. The rearrangement uses TRBV7-6 and TRBJ2-2; D is undetermined. V dropped 1 base and J dropped 4 bases, with 10 bases sitting between them. This CDR3 spans 15 amino acids. CDR1 SGHVS and CDR2 FNYEAQ come from the germline V gene. Full variable domain (missing parts from reference TRBV7-6 and TRBJ2-2): GAGVSQSPRYKVTKRGQDVALRCDPISGHVSLYWYRQALGQGPEFLTYFNYEAQQDKSGLPNDRFSAERPEGSISTLTIQRTEQRDSAMYRCASSLGVLSTGELFFGEGSRLTVL.

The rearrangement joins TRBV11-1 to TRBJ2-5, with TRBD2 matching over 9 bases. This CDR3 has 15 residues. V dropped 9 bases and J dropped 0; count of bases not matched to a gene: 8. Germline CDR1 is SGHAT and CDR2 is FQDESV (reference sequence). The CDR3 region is CASTSSGAYQETQYF. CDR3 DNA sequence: TGTGCCAGTACTTCTAGCGGGGCCTACCAAGAGACCCAGTACTTC.

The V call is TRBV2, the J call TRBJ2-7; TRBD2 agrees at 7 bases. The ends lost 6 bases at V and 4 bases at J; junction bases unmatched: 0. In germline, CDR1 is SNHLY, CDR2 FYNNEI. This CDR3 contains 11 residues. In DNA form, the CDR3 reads TGTGCCAGCAGGGGGGGGTACGAGCAGTACTTC. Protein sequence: CASRGGYEQYF.

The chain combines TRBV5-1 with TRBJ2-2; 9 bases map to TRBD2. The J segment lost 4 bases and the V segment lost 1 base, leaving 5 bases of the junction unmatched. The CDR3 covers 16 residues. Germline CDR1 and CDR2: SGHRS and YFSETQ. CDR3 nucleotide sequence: TGCGCCAGCAGCTTGATAGCGGGAGCGTCCACCGGGGAGCTGTTTTTT. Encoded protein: CASSLIAGASTGELFF.

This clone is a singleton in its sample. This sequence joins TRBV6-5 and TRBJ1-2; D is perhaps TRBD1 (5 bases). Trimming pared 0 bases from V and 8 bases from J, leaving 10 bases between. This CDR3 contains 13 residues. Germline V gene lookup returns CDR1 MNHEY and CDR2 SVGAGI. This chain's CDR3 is CASSYSKGIGYTF. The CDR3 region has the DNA TGTGCCAGCAGTTACTCGAAGGGGATCGGCTACACCTTC.

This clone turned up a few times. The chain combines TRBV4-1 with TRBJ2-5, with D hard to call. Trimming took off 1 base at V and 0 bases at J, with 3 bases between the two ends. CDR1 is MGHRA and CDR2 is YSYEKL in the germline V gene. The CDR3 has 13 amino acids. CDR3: CASSQADQETQYF. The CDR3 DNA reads TGCGCCAGCAGCCAAGCAGACCAAGAGACCCAGTACTTC.

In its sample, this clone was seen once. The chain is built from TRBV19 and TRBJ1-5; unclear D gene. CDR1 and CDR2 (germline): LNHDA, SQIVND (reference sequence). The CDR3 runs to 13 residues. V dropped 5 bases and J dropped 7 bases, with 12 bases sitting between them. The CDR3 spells CASSLRSGQPQHF. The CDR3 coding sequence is TGTGCCAGTAGTCTCAGATCGGGGCAGCCCCAGCATTTT.

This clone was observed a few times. The CDR3 nucleotides are TGTGCCACCAAGGGGAGGGGCGCCGACTATGGCTACACCTTC. This sequence encodes CATKGRGADYGYTF. V and J are TRBV19 and TRBJ1-2; D perhaps matches TRBD1 (5 bases). CDR3 length: 14 amino acids. The germline V and J ends were trimmed by 10 bases and 3 bases, with 18 bases remaining between them. The germline V gene encodes CDR1 LNHDA and CDR2 SQIVND (reference sequence). The variable domain in full, with the rest retrieved from reference TRBV19 and TRBJ1-2, is DGGITQSPKYLFRKEGQNVTLSCEQNLNHDAMYWYRQDPGQGLRLIYYSQIVNDFQKGDIAEGYSVSREKKESFPLTVTSAQKNPTAFYLCATKGRGADYGYTFGSGTRLTVV.

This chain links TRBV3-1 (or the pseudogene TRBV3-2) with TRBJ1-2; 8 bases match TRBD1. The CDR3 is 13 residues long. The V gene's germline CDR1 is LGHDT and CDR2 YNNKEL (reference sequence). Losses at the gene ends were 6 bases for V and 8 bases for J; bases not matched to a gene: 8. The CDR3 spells CASRRLDREGYTF. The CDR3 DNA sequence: TGTGCCAGCAGGCGTTTGGACAGGGAAGGCTACACCTTC.

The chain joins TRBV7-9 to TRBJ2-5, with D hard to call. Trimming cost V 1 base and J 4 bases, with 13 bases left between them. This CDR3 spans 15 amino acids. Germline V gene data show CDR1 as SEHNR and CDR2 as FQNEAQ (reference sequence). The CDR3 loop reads CASSLDCVPGETQYF. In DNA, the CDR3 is TGTGCCAGCAGCTTAGATTGCGTTCCGGGAGAGACCCAGTACTTC.

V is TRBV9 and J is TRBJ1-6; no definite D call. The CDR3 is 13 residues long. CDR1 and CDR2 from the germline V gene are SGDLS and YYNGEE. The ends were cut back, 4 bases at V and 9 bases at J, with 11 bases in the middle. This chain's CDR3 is CASSPRAGSPLHF. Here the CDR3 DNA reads TGTGCCAGCAGCCCCCGGGCGGGTTCACCCCTCCACTTT.

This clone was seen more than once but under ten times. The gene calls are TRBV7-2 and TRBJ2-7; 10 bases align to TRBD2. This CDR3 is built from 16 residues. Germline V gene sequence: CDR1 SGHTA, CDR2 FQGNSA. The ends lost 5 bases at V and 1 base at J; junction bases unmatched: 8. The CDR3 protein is CASSPQSGRVSYEQYF. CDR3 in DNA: TGTGCCAGCAGCCCCCAAAGCGGGAGGGTTTCCTACGAGCAGTACTTC.